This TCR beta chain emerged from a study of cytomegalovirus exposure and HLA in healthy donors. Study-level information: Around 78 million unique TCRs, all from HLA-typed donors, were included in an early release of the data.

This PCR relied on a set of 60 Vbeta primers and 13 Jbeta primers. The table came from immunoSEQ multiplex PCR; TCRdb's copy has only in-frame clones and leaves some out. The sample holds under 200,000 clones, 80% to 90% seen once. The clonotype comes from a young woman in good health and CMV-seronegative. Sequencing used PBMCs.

CDR3 DNA sequence: TGTGCCAGCAGCGTAGCGGCGGGGACCGGGGAGCTGTTTTTT. It specifies CASSVAAGTGELFF. This chain connects TRBV9 to TRBJ2-2; D might be TRBD2 (6 bases). Germline CDR1 reads SGDLS; CDR2 reads YYNGEE. V lost 0 bases and J 5 bases, leaving 8 bases between the germline ends. There are 14 residues in the CDR3.